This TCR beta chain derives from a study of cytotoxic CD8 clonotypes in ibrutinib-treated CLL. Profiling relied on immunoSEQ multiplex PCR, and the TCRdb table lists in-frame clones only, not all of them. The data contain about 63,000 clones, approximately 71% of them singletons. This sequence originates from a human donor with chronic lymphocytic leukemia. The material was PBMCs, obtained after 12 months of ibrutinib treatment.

The CDR3, as DNA: TGTGCCAGCAGCTTAGGACCCAGGGATGAGCAGTTCTTC. It yields the protein CASSLGPRDEQFF. V gene TRBV7-2 combines with J gene TRBJ2-1; a weak D match, TRBD1 (5 bases). Trimming pared 1 base from V and 8 bases from J, leaving 9 bases between. The CDR3 is 13 residues long. Per the germline V gene, CDR1 is SGHTA and CDR2 is FQGNSA.